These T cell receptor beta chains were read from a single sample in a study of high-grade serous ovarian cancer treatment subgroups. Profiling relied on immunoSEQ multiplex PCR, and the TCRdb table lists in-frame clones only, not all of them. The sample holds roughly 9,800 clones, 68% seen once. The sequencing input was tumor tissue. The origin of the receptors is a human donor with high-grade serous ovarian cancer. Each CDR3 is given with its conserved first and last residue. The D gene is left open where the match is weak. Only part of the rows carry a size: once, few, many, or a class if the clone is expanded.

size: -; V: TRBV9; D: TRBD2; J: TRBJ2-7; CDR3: CASSVAGGGASGRDGEQYF; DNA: TGTGCCAGCAGCGTAGCGGGGGGTGGGGCTAGCGGGAGAGATGGCGAGCAGTACTTC
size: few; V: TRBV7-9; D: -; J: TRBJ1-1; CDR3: CASSYPQAAEAFF; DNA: TGTGCCAGCAGCTACCCGCAGGCAGCTGAAGCTTTCTTT
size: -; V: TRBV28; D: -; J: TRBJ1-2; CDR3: CASGLERVGYGYTF; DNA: TGTGCCAGCGGGCTAGAGAGGGTTGGCTATGGCTACACCTTC
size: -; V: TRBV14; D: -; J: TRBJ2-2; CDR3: CASSQVGGLYTGELFF; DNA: TGTGCCAGCAGCCAAGTAGGAGGGTTGTACACCGGGGAGCTGTTTTTT
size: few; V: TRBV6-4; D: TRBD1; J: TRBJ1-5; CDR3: CASSALTGQPQHF; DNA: TGTGCCAGCAGTGCCCTGACAGGGCAGCCCCAGCATTTT
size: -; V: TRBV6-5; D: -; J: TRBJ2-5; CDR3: CVLGLETQYF; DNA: TGTGTATTGGGATTGGAGACCCAGTACTTC
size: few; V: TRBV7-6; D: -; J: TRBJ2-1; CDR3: CASSPRDIVYNEQFF; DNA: TGTGCCAGCAGCCCCCGGGACATCGTCTACAATGAGCAGTTCTTC
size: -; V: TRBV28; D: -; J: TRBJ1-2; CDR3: CASSSRSRYGYTF; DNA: TGTGCCAGCAGTTCAAGGTCTCGCTATGGCTACACCTTC
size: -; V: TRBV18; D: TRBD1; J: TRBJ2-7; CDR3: CASSPSFDRAYEQYF; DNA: TGTGCCAGCTCACCTTCCTTCGACAGGGCCTACGAGCAGTACTTC
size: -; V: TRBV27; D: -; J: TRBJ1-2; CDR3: CASKGAVDPYGYTF; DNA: TGTGCCAGCAAGGGCGCAGTCGATCCCTATGGCTACACCTTC
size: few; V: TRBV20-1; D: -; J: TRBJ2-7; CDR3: CSAGLEQYF; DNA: TGCAGTGCTGGACTCGAGCAGTACTTC
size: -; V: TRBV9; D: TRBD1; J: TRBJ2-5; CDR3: CASSTGQGRQETQYF; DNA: TGTGCCAGCAGCACCGGACAGGGGAGGCAAGAGACCCAGTACTTC
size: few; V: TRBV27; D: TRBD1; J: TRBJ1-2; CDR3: CASTRTGGKVYGYTF; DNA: TGTGCCAGCACTCGGACAGGGGGAAAGGTCTATGGCTACACCTTC
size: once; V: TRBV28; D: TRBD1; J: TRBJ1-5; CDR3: CASIEGGTGNFYSNQPQHF; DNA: TGTGCCAGCATCGAAGGGGGGACAGGGAATTTTTATAGCAATCAGCCCCAGCATTTT
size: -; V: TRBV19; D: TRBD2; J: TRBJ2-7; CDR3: CASSPTGLAGGHSYEQYF; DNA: TGTGCCAGTAGTCCCACGGGACTAGCGGGAGGCCATTCCTACGAGCAGTACTTC
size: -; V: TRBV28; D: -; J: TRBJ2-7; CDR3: CARGGGDDCEQYF; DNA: TGTGCCAGGGGGGGTGGCGACGACTGCGAGCAGTACTTC
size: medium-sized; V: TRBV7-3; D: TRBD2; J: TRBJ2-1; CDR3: CASSLTSGINSYNEQFF; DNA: TGTGCCAGCAGCTTAACTAGCGGGATCAACTCCTACAATGAGCAGTTCTTC
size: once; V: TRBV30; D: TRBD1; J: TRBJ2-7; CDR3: CAWSQQGAGEQYF; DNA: TGTGCCTGGAGTCAACAGGGGGCAGGCGAGCAGTACTTC
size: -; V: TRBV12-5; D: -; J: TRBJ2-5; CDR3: CASGLSGQETQYF; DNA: TGTGCTAGTGGTTTGTCAGGGCAAGAGACCCAGTACTTC
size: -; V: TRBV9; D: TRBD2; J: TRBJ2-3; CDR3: CASSDPLAGGPVDTQYF; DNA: TGTGCCAGCAGCGACCCACTAGCGGGAGGGCCTGTAGATACGCAGTATTTT
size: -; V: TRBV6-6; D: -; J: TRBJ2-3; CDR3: CASSYSGGDTQYF; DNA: TGTGCCAGCAGTTACTCGGGTGGGGATACGCAGTATTTT
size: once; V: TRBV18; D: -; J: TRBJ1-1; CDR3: CASSPPLGRTSEAFF; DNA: TGTGCCAGCTCACCACCTTTAGGGCGAACCAGTGAAGCTTTCTTT
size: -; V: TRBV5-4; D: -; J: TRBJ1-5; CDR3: CASSLRGAQHQPQHF; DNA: TGTGCCAGCAGCTTGCGAGGGGCACAACATCAGCCCCAGCATTTT
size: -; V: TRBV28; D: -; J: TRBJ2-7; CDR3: CASSGTPTYEQYF; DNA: TGTGCCAGCTCCGGGACGCCGACCTACGAGCAGTACTTC
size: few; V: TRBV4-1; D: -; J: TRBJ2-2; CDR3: CASSQGPSLPNTGELFF; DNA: TGCGCCAGCAGCCAAGGGCCAAGCCTTCCGAACACCGGGGAGCTGTTTTTT
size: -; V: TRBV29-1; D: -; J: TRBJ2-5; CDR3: CSVQTYQETQYF; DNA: TGCAGCGTTCAAACTTACCAAGAGACCCAGTACTTC
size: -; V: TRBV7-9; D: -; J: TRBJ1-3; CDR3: CASSLGRANTIYF; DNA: TGTGCCAGCAGCTTAGGTCGGGCGAACACCATATATTTT
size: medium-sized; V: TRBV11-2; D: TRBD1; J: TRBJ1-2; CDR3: CASSLAGTERLRYYGYTF; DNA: TGTGCCAGCAGCTTAGCCGGGACAGAGCGTTTGAGGTACTATGGCTACACCTTC
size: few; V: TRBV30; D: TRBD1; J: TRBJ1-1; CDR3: CAWWGQTNTEAFF; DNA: TGTGCCTGGTGGGGACAGACGAACACTGAAGCTTTCTTT
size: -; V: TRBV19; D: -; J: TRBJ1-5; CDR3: CASTVTAVYSNQPQHF; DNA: TGTGCCAGTACCGTAACGGCAGTTTATAGCAATCAGCCCCAGCATTTT
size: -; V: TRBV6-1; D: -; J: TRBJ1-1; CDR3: CASSERGGTEAFF; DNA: TGTGCCAGCAGTGAACGGGGGGGCACTGAAGCTTTCTTT
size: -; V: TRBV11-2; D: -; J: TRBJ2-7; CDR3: CASSVDYEQYF; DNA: TGTGCCAGCAGCGTCGACTACGAGCAGTACTTC
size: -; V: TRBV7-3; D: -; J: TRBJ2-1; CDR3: CASSLTSSSTNNEQFF; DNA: TGTGCCAGCAGCTTAACGTCCTCGAGTACCAACAATGAGCAGTTCTTC
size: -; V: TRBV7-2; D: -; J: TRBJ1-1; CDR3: CASSLKQGGNTEAFF; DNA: TGTGCCAGCAGCTTAAAGCAGGGAGGGAACACTGAAGCTTTCTTT
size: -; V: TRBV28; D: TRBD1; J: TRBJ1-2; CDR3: CASSLWSGGSYGYTF; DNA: TGTGCCAGCAGTTTATGGTCAGGGGGCAGCTATGGCTACACCTTC
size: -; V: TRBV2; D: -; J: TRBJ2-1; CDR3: CASSGESGGFF; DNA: TGTGCCAGCAGCGGTGAGAGCGGAGGGTTCTTC
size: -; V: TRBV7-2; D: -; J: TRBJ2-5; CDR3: CASSSAGAQYF; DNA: TGTGCCAGCAGCTCAGCCGGGGCCCAGTACTTC
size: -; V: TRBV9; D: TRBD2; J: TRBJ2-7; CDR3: CASSEGLAVSYEQYF; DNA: TGTGCCAGCAGCGAGGGACTAGCGGTTTCCTACGAGCAGTACTTC
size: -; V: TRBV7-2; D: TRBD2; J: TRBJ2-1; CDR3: CASSHLLAGGGFF; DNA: TGTGCCAGCAGCCATCTCCTCGCGGGAGGCGGGTTCTTC
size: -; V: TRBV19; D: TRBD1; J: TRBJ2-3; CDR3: CASTDRVTDTQYF; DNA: TGTGCCAGTACGGACAGGGTAACAGATACGCAGTATTTT
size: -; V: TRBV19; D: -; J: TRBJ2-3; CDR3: CASSIKVSGPSTDTQYF; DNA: TGTGCCAGTAGTATAAAGGTTTCAGGACCTAGCACAGATACGCAGTATTTT
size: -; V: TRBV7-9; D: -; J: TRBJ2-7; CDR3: CASSQGSYEQYF; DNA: TGTGCCAGCAGTCAGGGTAGCTACGAGCAGTACTTC
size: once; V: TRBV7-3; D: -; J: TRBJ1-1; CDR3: CASSLTGGGVTEAFF; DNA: TGTGCCAGCAGCTTAACAGGGGGGGGCGTCACTGAAGCTTTCTTT
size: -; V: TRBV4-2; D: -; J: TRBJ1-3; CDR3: CASSLSFQVPSGNTIYF; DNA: TGTGCCAGCAGCCTTTCGTTCCAGGTCCCCTCTGGAAACACCATATATTTT
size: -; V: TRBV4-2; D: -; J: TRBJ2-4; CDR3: CASSQGEGRRGGAKNIQYF; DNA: TGTGCCAGCAGCCAAGGGGAAGGAAGGAGAGGCGGAGCCAAAAACATTCAGTACTTC
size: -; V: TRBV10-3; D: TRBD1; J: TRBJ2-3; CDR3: CAISPLTGDMAGTQYF; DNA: TGTGCCATCAGCCCACTGACAGGGGATATGGCAGGTACGCAGTATTTT
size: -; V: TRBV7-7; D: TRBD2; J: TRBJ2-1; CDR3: CASSYGTSGRGEQFF; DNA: TGTGCTAGCAGCTACGGGACTAGCGGGAGAGGTGAGCAGTTCTTC
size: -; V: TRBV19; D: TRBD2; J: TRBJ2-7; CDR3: CASSIGSGTSVSYEQYF; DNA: TGTGCCAGTAGTATCGGATCCGGGACTAGCGTATCCTACGAGCAGTACTTC
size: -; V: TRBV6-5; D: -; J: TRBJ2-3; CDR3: CASSPGLSTDTQYF; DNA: TGTGCCAGCAGTCCGGGACTCTCTACAGATACGCAGTATTTT
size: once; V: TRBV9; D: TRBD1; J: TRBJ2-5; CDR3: CASSSGQGGAQYF; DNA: TGTGCCAGCAGCTCGGGACAGGGGGGGGCCCAGTACTTC
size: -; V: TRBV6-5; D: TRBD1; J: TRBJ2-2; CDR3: CASRPRDRVSGELFF; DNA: TGTGCCAGCCGCCCCCGGGACAGGGTCTCCGGGGAGCTGTTTTTT
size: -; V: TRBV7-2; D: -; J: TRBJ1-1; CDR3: CASSYPDREAFF; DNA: TGTGCCAGCAGCTACCCCGACCGTGAAGCTTTCTTT
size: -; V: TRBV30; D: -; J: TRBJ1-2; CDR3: CALNRDLYGYTF; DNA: TGTGCACTCAACAGGGATCTCTATGGCTACACCTTC
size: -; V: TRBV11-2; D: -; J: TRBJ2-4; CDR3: CASSNGTGRDIQYF; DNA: TGTGCCAGCAGTAACGGGACGGGCCGGGACATTCAGTACTTC
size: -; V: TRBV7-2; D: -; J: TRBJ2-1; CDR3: CASSLGGLHLYNEQFF; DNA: TGTGCCAGCAGCTTAGGGGGACTCCACCTCTACAATGAGCAGTTCTTC
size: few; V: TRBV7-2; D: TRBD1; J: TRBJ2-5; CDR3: CASSKPRTGGQTQYF; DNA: TGTGCCAGCAGTAAGCCTCGGACAGGGGGACAGACCCAGTACTTC